The 23 T cell receptor beta chains in this list originate from one sample, sequenced in a study of control samples from healthy donors and cancer patients. Only in-frame clones appear in the TCRdb table, and some are missing; sequencing was by immunoSEQ multiplex PCR. Among approximately 100,000 clones listed, approximately 90% were seen once. Sequencing was carried out using blood. Receptors were obtained from a woman aged 50 to 65 in good health.

CDR3 sequence (DNA): TGTGCCAGTAGTAGGGGCGGCTCCTACAATGAGCAGTTCTTC. Its protein product is CASSRGGSYNEQFF. V and J are TRBV19 and TRBJ2-1, with D tentatively TRBD1 (5 bases). Germline values: CDR1 LNHDA, CDR2 SQIVND (reference sequence). V gave up 4 bases and J gave up 0 bases, with 7 bases separating them. CDR3 length equals 14 residues.

The chain links TRBV29-1 to TRBJ1-2, with 8 positions matching TRBD1. V was pared by 8 bases and J by 8 bases, with 10 bases of the junction left unmatched. The CDR3 totals 12 residues. Germline lookup yields CDR1 SQVTM and CDR2 ANQGSEA. The CDR3 DNA sequence: TGCAGCTCAAATTTAGGGACAGGCGGCTACACCTTC. Translating gives CSSNLGTGGYTF.

The chain combines TRBV6-6 with TRBJ2-7; D ambiguous. The CDR3 totals 14 residues. Trimming pared 7 bases from V and 2 bases from J, leaving 15 bases between. Germline V gene lookup returns CDR1 MNHNY and CDR2 SVGAGI (reference sequence). This chain's CDR3 is CASNGPVGPYEQYF. The CDR3 DNA sequence: TGTGCCAGCAACGGGCCTGTCGGACCCTACGAGCAGTACTTC.

The J gene is TRBJ2-3, the V gene TRBV19; TRBD1 matches 7 bases. CDR1 is LNHDA, CDR2 SQIVND, per germline (reference sequence). The CDR3 is made up of 15 amino acids. Trimming cost V 5 bases and J 1 base; bases outside gene matches: 6. CDR3 DNA: TGTGCCAGTAGTCGAGACAGGGTTGGCACAGATACGCAGTATTTT. As protein: CASSRDRVGTDTQYF.

The V and J genes are TRBV19 and TRBJ1-1; D unresolved. Between the trimmed V and J ends, which lost 6 bases and 1 base, there was a span of 6 bases. Germline V gives CDR1 LNHDA, CDR2 SQIVND (reference sequence). CDR3 length equals 12 residues. The CDR3 loop is CASRVWNTEAFF. The CDR3 bases are TGTGCCAGTAGGGTCTGGAACACTGAAGCTTTCTTT.

The V call is TRBV4-3, the J call TRBJ1-2; no firm D call. Germline loops: CDR1 LGHNA, CDR2 YSLEER. CDR3 length: 13 residues. V was cut by 1 base and J by 2 bases, with 5 bases left in between. This chain's CDR3 is CASSQVINYGYTF. The CDR3 region has the DNA TGCGCCAGCAGCCAAGTGATAAACTATGGCTACACCTTC.

The chain links TRBV30 to TRBJ2-1; TRBD2 matches at 7 bases. V was pared by 0 bases and J by 4 bases, with 0 bases of the junction left unmatched. This CDR3 contains 13 residues. Germline V gene sequence: CDR1 GTSNPN, CDR2 SVGIG (reference sequence). CDR3 sequence: CAWSVGGYNEQFF. The DNA for the CDR3 is TGTGCCTGGAGTGTGGGGGGGTACAATGAGCAGTTCTTC.

The rearrangement links TRBV5-5 to TRBJ1-1, with D hard to call. This CDR3 has 14 amino acids. Trimming removed 0 bases from V and 4 bases from J, with 10 bases in between. Germline lookup yields CDR1 SGHKS and CDR2 YYEKEE (reference sequence). Here the CDR3 DNA reads TGTGCCAGCAGCTTGGAGGCCTGGTCCACTGAAGCTTTCTTT. Translated: CASSLEAWSTEAFF.

This clone was counted a few times. The chain has TRBV9 and TRBJ1-5, with D perhaps matching TRBD1 (6 bases). The germline V and J ends were trimmed by 0 bases and 4 bases, with 11 bases remaining between them. The CDR3 runs 15 residues. Germline CDR1 reads SGDLS; CDR2 reads YYNGEE. The CDR3 sequence: CASSVVGTSNQPQHF. The CDR3 DNA sequence: TGTGCCAGCAGCGTAGTCGGGACAAGTAATCAGCCCCAGCATTTT.

V gene TRBV11-2 combines with J gene TRBJ2-1; D possibly corresponds to TRBD1 (6 bases). Per germline, CDR1 SGHAT and CDR2 FQNNGV. V lost 5 bases and J 4 bases, leaving 15 bases between the germline ends. The CDR3 extends over 15 amino acids. As DNA, the CDR3 is TGTGCCAGCAGCGCCGACAGGTTCATTTACAATGAGCAGTTCTTC. This codes for CASSADRFIYNEQFF. The full variable domain, its missing parts supplied by reference TRBV11-2 and TRBJ2-1, is EAGVAQSPRYKIIEKRQSVAFWCNPISGHATLYWYQQILGQGPKLLIQFQNNGVVDDSQLPKDRFSAERLKGVDSTLKIQPAKLEDSAVYLCASSADRFIYNEQFFGPGTRLTVL.

The V and J genes are TRBV4-3 and TRBJ2-1; 7 nucleotides match TRBD2. The length of the CDR3 is 17 residues. Trimming removed 1 base from V and 7 bases from J; junction bases left unmatched: 13. Germline lookup yields CDR1 LGHNA and CDR2 YSLEER. The CDR3 reads CASSQGGWREFGNEQFF. CDR3 bases: TGCGCCAGCAGCCAAGGGGGTTGGCGGGAGTTTGGGAATGAGCAGTTCTTC.

V is TRBV4-1 and J is TRBJ1-1; D remains unclear. Germline values: CDR1 MGHRA, CDR2 YSYEKL. Trimming cost V 4 bases and J 0 bases, with 9 bases left between them. The CDR3 loop spans 14 amino acids. CDR3 amino acids: CASSPGILNTEAFF. In nucleotides, the CDR3 is TGCGCCAGCAGCCCGGGAATTCTGAACACTGAAGCTTTCTTT.

The CDR3 nucleotides read TGTGCCAGCAGGTCCGGGACAGGGAAAGAGACCCAGTACTTC. Protein: CASRSGTGKETQYF. The chain has TRBV7-8 and TRBJ2-5; TRBD1 aligns across 9 bases. CDR3 length: 14 amino acids. The germline V gene has CDR1 SGHVS and CDR2 FQNEAQ. The trim removed 6 bases at V and 3 bases at J, leaving 5 bases unmatched.

The genes are TRBV19 and TRBJ2-2, with 15 bases lining up with TRBD2. The CDR3 has 18 residues. In germline, CDR1 is LNHDA, CDR2 SQIVND (reference sequence). Trimming removed 4 bases from V and 4 bases from J; junction bases left unmatched: 7. The CDR3 here is CASSKGLAGGRPTGELFF. The CDR3 bases are TGTGCCAGTAGTAAGGGACTAGCGGGAGGTCGTCCCACCGGGGAGCTGTTTTTT.

The chain links TRBV3-1 (or the pseudogene TRBV3-2) to TRBJ1-1; D may be TRBD1 (5 bases). CDR3 length: 18 amino acids. Germline V gene data show CDR1 as LGHDT and CDR2 as YNNKEL (reference sequence). V lost 0 bases and J 4 bases, leaving 21 bases between the germline ends. CDR3: CASSQEADLRGIGTEAFF. The CDR3 DNA sequence: TGTGCCAGCAGCCAAGAGGCGGATTTAAGGGGAATCGGCACTGAAGCTTTCTTT.

The chain combines TRBV7-9 with TRBJ2-7; TRBD1 agrees at 8 bases. The CDR3 runs 15 residues. Germline CDR1 reads SEHNR; CDR2 reads FQNEAQ (reference sequence). J was trimmed by 2 bases and V by 1 base; bases with no gene match: 4. The DNA for the CDR3 is TGTGCCAGCAGCTTAGGGGGACAGGCCGCCTACGAGCAGTACTTC. The encoded protein is CASSLGGQAAYEQYF. The variable domain in full, with the rest retrieved from reference TRBV7-9 and TRBJ2-7, is DTGVSQNPRHKITKRGQNVTFRCDPISEHNRLYWYRQTLGQGPEFLTYFQNEAQLEKSRLLSDRFSAERPKGSFSTLEIQRTEQGDSAMYLCASSLGGQAAYEQYFGPGTRLTVT.

V is TRBV19 and J is TRBJ2-1, with D hard to call. V was trimmed by 5 bases and J by 1 base, leaving 6 bases between them. This CDR3 spans 13 amino acids. Germline V gene lookup returns CDR1 LNHDA and CDR2 SQIVND (reference sequence). In DNA, the CDR3 is TGTGCCAGTAGTGGGTATTCCTACAATGAGCAGTTCTTC. Amino acids: CASSGYSYNEQFF.

In this sample, this clone turned up once. This chain uses TRBV24-1 with TRBJ2-3; D ambiguous. V was trimmed by 4 bases and J by 0 bases, leaving 16 bases between them. The CDR3 spans 17 residues. Germline CDR1 KGHDR, CDR2 SFDVKD. CDR3 DNA sequence: TGTGCCACCAGTGACCCCGGCCAGCCCCCTAGCACAGATACGCAGTATTTT. It translates to CATSDPGQPPSTDTQYF.

The CDR3 loop is CASSLGTERGLLNTQYF. CDR3 nucleotides: TGTGCCAGCAGCTTGGGTACTGAAAGGGGGCTTTTGAATACGCAGTATTTT. The gene calls are TRBV5-6 and TRBJ2-3; 7 nucleotides match TRBD1. Trimming at V came to 0 bases and at J to 7 bases, leaving 14 bases not matched to a gene. The V gene's germline CDR1 is SGHDT and CDR2 YYEEEE. The CDR3 loop spans 17 amino acids.

The chain combines TRBV7-9 with TRBJ2-7, with a tentative D call TRBD2 (5 bases). Germline loops: CDR1 SEHNR, CDR2 FQNEAQ (reference sequence). The CDR3 totals 14 residues. V shed 1 base and J shed 2 bases, with 9 bases lying between them. The CDR3 spells CASSLVGRAYEQYF. In DNA, the CDR3 is TGTGCCAGCAGCTTAGTTGGGCGGGCCTACGAGCAGTACTTC.

The rearrangement links TRBV19 to TRBJ2-5, with D maybe TRBD2 (6 bases). CDR3 length: 15 amino acids. V was shortened by 6 bases and J by 3 bases, with 17 bases between the two germline ends. The germline V gene encodes CDR1 LNHDA and CDR2 SQIVND (reference sequence). This chain's CDR3 is CASRRDQSPKETQYF. The CDR3 DNA reads as TGTGCCAGTAGGCGGGACCAATCGCCTAAAGAGACCCAGTACTTC.

The V gene is TRBV15, the J gene TRBJ2-1; D might be TRBD2 (6 bases). Germline CDR1 LNHNV, CDR2 YYDKDF (reference sequence). The germline V and J ends were trimmed by 10 bases and 2 bases, with 15 bases remaining between them. This CDR3 comprises 14 residues. The chain's CDR3 is CAIGRDSAYNEQFF. CDR3 sequence (DNA): TGTGCCATCGGCCGGGACTCGGCCTACAATGAGCAGTTCTTC. Together with reference TRBV15 and TRBJ2-1, the CDR3 gives the full variable domain: DAMVIQNPRYQVTQFGKPVTLSCSQTLNHNVMYWYQQKSSQAPKLLFHYYDKDFNNEADTPDNFQSRRPNTSFCFLDIRSPGLGDTAMYLCAIGRDSAYNEQFFGPGTRLTVL.

The rearrangement links TRBV27 to TRBJ1-2, with D uncertain. The V gene's germline CDR1 is MNHEY and CDR2 SMNVEV (reference sequence). The V end lost 3 bases, the J end lost 4 bases, and 9 bases lay between the germline ends. This CDR3 comprises 13 residues. The CDR3 here is CASSFGPFYGYTF. The CDR3 region has the DNA TGTGCCAGCAGTTTCGGTCCATTCTATGGCTACACCTTC.